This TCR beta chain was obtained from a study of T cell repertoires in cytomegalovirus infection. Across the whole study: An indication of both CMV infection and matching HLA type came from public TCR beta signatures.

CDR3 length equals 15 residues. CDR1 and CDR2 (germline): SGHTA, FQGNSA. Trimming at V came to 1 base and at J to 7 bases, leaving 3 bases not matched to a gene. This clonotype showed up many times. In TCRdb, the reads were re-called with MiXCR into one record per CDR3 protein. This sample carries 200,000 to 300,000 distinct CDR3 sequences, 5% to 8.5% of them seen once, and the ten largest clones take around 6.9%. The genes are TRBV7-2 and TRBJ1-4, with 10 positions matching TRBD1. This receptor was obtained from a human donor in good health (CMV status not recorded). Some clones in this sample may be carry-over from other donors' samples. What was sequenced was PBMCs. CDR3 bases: TGTGCCAGCAGCTTAGAGTGGACAGGGGGTGAAAAACTGTTTTTT. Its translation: CASSLEWTGGEKLFF.